This T cell receptor beta chain was profiled in a study of blood T cell repertoires in COVID-19. Whole-study context: Spain, Italy and the United States supplied samples that represented acute and convalescent COVID-19. PBMCs, B-cell-depleted T cells, or T cells were the source of the cDNA or gDNA that made up the material.

Germline CDR1 SEHNR, CDR2 FQNEAQ (reference sequence). J lost 5 bases, V lost 4 bases, and 4 bases had no gene match. The CDR3 spans 13 residues. The method was immunoSEQ multiplex PCR; TCRdb's version includes in-frame clones alone and lacks a portion of them. This table holds under 25,000 clones, 75% to 85% found once. The sample was peripheral blood. The gene calls are TRBV7-9 and TRBJ2-5; 7 bases line up with TRBD1. The receptor was derived from a man between 65 and 80 years old with acute or convalescent COVID-19. The CDR3: CASSSGQRETQYF. The CDR3 nucleotides are TGTGCCAGCAGCTCGGGACAGCGGGAGACCCAGTACTTC.